Listed below are T cell receptor beta chains from one sample, sequenced in a study of T cells after yellow fever vaccination. TCRdb used MiXCR to reprocess the 5' RACE reads, holding one entry per CDR3 protein. This table has 100,000 to 150,000 distinct CDR3 sequences, 15% appearing once. Sequencing used CD8+ T cells sorted from PBMCs, obtained 5 days after the yellow fever booster vaccination. Receptors were obtained from a man between 18 and 29 years old who received the YFV17D yellow fever vaccine. Each CDR3 is given without its conserved first and last residue. Fields, in order: J gene, clone size, V gene, CDR3 protein. Rows may omit the clone size; those that give it use once, few, many or a size class.

>TRBJ1-5|-|TRBV4-1
ASSQDWGGGQPQH
>TRBJ2-1|many|TRBV12-3/TRBV12-4
ASSAGLAGPWQF
>TRBJ2-7|few|TRBV4-3
ASSQDKGFYEQY
>TRBJ2-2|few|TRBV5-5
ASSLLSGLAKPGELF
>TRBJ2-5|few|TRBV4-1
ASSQDLAGYQETQY
>TRBJ1-2|few|TRBV27
ASYSELPPGQVNYGYT
>TRBJ1-5|few|TRBV7-9
ASSSPGARQPQH
>TRBJ1-5|-|TRBV20-1
SARATVDQPQH
>TRBJ1-4|-|TRBV11-2
ASSLPGGAELF
>TRBJ2-3|few|TRBV7-3
ASSSTGISTDTQY
>TRBJ2-7|many|TRBV5-1
ASSLERGPDEQY
>TRBJ1-5|-|TRBV5-5
ASSYTGTGEIGSQH
>TRBJ1-2|-|TRBV3-1
ASSQVGPGGYT
>TRBJ2-2|-|TRBV29-1
SVELTGELF
>TRBJ1-4|-|TRBV29-1
SVVGEKLF
>TRBJ2-1|-|TRBV4-3
ASSQDPRSSYNEQF
>TRBJ2-3|few|TRBV12-3/TRBV12-4
ASTDLAGGPVDTQY
>TRBJ2-3|-|TRBV19
ASSRRGWTDTQY
>TRBJ1-1|-|TRBV11-2
ASSSLTSKGADTEAF
>TRBJ2-3|few|TRBV28
ASGDRQEDTDTQY
>TRBJ1-6|few|TRBV4-1
ASSQEGRGPDFS
>TRBJ1-1|few|TRBV28
ASSPGERGQAEAF
>TRBJ2-1|few|TRBV7-6
ASSPARVANNEQF
>TRBJ2-1|-|TRBV4-3
ASSQEAGDKF